This is a list of T cell receptor beta chains from one sample in a study of blood T cell repertoires in COVID-19. Some clones are missing from TCRdb's copy, which holds only in-frame ones; the method was immunoSEQ multiplex PCR. The sample shows roughly 78,000 clones, over 65% of them seen only once. Sequencing was done on a sample of peripheral blood. All receptors come from a woman of 80 years or more with acute or convalescent COVID-19. Both conserved end residues are part of each CDR3.

V gene	J gene	CDR3 protein
TRBV11-2	TRBJ2-5	CASSFPLAVQETQYF
TRBV18	TRBJ1-2	CASSPPAVDRGQRYGYTF
TRBV27	TRBJ2-7	CASSPGTYEQYF
TRBV5-1	TRBJ1-2	CASSLARTADVYTF
TRBV7-8	TRBJ1-5	CASSFRRGHQPQHF
TRBV30	TRBJ1-1	CAWTNYPAGRQAFF
TRBV25-1	TRBJ2-5	CASSEARTTLVTQYF
TRBV30	TRBJ2-7	CAWSVQVEGEQYF
TRBV7-3	TRBJ2-3	CASSPGVAGGRDTQYF
TRBV2	TRBJ1-1	CASSGETGGFEAFF
TRBV2	TRBJ2-5	CASRRLAGEETQYF
TRBV27	TRBJ1-6	CASSLGTEIHYNSPLHF
TRBV19	TRBJ2-2	CASRRDRETGELFF
TRBV29-1	TRBJ1-4	CSVESGTGVEKLFF
TRBV14	TRBJ1-3	CASSQDLPGGNTIYF
TRBV24-1	TRBJ2-3	CATSDQGQGDQGTQYF
TRBV12-5	TRBJ2-5	CASGLGDRGRRETQYF
TRBV5-1	TRBJ2-3	CASSLRDSGIADTQYF
TRBV7-7	TRBJ1-3	CASSPGNGNTIYF
TRBV24-1	TRBJ2-3	CATSSAGPPKNTQYF
TRBV3-1/TRBV3-2	TRBJ1-6	CASSIQTGGYNSPLHF
TRBV6-6	TRBJ1-6	CASSYSEADSPLHF
TRBV7-6	TRBJ2-7	CASSLGTSGSVAYEQYF
TRBV5-6	TRBJ1-5	CASSTKRENQPQHF
TRBV19	TRBJ1-5	CASSPQQGSQPQHF
TRBV10-3	TRBJ2-7	CAASSGSIDEQYF
TRBV2	TRBJ2-1	CASSDQGENEQFF
TRBV30	TRBJ1-1	CALEWGTVSTEAFF
TRBV30	TRBJ1-5	CAWSGDYGQGSNQPQHF
TRBV5-8	TRBJ2-1	CASSLRRYGSYNEQFF
TRBV2	TRBJ1-5	CASTGSGGNQPQHF
TRBV12-5	TRBJ1-5	CASGGQYSNQPQHF
TRBV19	TRBJ1-1	CASSSDRSLRAQPEAFF
TRBV10-3	TRBJ1-1	CAISEGRLLNTEAFF
TRBV10-3	TRBJ2-7	CAIRPQVYYEQYF
TRBV9	TRBJ2-2	CASSSPGVGGELFF
TRBV3-1/TRBV3-2	TRBJ1-6	CASSQGQGRGSPLHF